This T cell receptor (beta chain) was obtained from a study of CD8+ T cells in alopecia areata. General study findings and limits: Patients displayed less clarity in TCR sharing than mice, a finding possibly related to HLA.

The authors extracted RNA and reverse transcribed it into cDNA as the sequencing template. TCRdb keeps only in-frame clones here, not all; method: immunoSEQ multiplex PCR. The sample consists of 100,000 to 150,000 clones, around 50% of them appearing once. Samples from alopecia areata patients were lesional scalp punch biopsies and peripheral blood. V lost 3 bases, J lost 5 bases, and 20 bases lay in between. CDR3 size: 17 residues. Germline V lookup: CDR1 SGHVS, CDR2 FNYEAQ. With regard to this clone: Antigen: not known.

Sequencing used CD4+ T cells sorted from blood, obtained at week 0. This TCR derives from a human donor with alopecia areata. V and J are TRBV7-6 and TRBJ1-5; no firm D call. CDR3 bases: TGTGCCAGCAGCTTGGGGTCATCGGGCTTCGTGGATCAGCCCCAGCATTTT. Translation: CASSLGSSGFVDQPQHF.